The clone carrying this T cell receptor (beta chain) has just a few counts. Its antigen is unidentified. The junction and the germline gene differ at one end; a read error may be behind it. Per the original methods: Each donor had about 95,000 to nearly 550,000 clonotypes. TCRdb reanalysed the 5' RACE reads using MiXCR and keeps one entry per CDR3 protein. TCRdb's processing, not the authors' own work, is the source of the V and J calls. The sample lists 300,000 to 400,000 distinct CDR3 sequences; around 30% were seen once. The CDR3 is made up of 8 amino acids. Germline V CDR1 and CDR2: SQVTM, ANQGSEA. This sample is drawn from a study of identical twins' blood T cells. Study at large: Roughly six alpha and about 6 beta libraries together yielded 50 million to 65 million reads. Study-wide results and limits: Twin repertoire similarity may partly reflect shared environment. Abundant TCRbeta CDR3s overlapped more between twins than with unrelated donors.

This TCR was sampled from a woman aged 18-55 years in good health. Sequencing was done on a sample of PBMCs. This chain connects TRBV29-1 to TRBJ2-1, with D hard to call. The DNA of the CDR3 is TGCAGCGTTTCGAACGGATCTTTC. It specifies CSVSNGSF.